This T cell receptor (beta chain) derives from a study of T cell changes during pregnancy in multiple sclerosis. The table came from immunoSEQ multiplex PCR; TCRdb's copy has only in-frame clones and leaves some out. Among tens of thousands of clones listed, roughly 93% were seen once. The sample holds a few counts of this clone. This clonotype originated in a female donor with multiple sclerosis, enrolled in a pregnancy study. Here the sequenced sample was CD8+ T cells from peripheral blood mononuclear cells, taken in the third trimester of pregnancy.

Here the CDR3 DNA reads TGTGCCAGCTCAATCCAGGGGGATCAGCCCCAGCATTTT. It is translated as CASSIQGDQPQHF. V is TRBV27 and J is TRBJ1-5, with 7 bases that match TRBD1. The CDR3 contains 13 residues. Germline V gene lookup returns CDR1 MNHEY and CDR2 SMNVEV (reference sequence). V shed 8 bases, J shed 5 bases, and the junction held 6 bases outside the gene matches.